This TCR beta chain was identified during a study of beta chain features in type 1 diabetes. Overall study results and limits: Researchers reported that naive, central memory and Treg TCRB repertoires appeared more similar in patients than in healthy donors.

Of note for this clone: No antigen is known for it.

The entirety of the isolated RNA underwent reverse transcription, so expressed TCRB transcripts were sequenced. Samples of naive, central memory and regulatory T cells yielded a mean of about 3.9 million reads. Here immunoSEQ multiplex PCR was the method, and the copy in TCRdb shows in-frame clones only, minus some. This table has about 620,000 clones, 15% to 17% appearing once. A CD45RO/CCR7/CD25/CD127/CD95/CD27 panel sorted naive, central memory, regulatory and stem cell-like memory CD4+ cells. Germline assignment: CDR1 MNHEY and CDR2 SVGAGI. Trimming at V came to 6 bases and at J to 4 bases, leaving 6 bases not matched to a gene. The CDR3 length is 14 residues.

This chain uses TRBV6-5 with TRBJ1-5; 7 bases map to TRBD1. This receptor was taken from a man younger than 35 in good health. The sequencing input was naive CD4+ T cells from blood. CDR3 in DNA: TGTGCCAGCAGAAGACAGGGTGGAAATCAGCCCCAGCATTTT. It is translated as CASRRQGGNQPQHF.